These T cell receptor beta chains were read from a single sample in a study of CD8+ T cells in alopecia areata. Sequenced by immunoSEQ multiplex PCR; TCRdb stores in-frame clones only, minus some. The sample yields approximately 140,000 clones, around 86% seen once. The specimen comprised CD8+ T cells sorted from blood, sampled at week 0. These receptors came from a human donor with alopecia areata. The conserved cysteine and the conserved F or W are not part of the CDR3 here. The order of the fields is V gene, J gene, D gene, CDR3 protein. A D gene is named only where the DNA matches it firmly.

>TRBV29-1|TRBJ2-4|TRBD2
SVLAGEAKNIQY
>TRBV18|TRBJ1-1|TRBD1
ASSPPRQGVSTEAF
>TRBV11-2|TRBJ2-1|NA
ASSLEGTDEQF
>TRBV7-9|TRBJ2-3|NA
ASSAPGADTQY
>TRBV29-1|TRBJ2-7|NA
SVDDGPYEQY
>TRBV6-6|TRBJ2-2|NA
ASSLNTYTGELF
>TRBV6-6|TRBJ1-2|NA
ASSEETTWSYGYT
>TRBV6-5|TRBJ2-2|TRBD2
ASRPSGNGELF
>TRBV27|TRBJ2-7|TRBD1
ASSSTGSGYEQY
>TRBV5-1|TRBJ1-1|NA
ASSTGPGTEAF
>TRBV5-4|TRBJ2-7|TRBD2
ASSLELAGVSSYEQY
>TRBV11-2|TRBJ2-1|TRBD1
ASSHPTGVHEQF
>TRBV7-9|TRBJ2-1|NA
ASSYQTDNEQF
>TRBV29-1|TRBJ2-7|TRBD2
SVEGGAGLYEQY
>TRBV10-3|TRBJ2-7|NA
AIMEAGVFSYEQY
>TRBV6-5|TRBJ2-1|TRBD1
ASGFTGGKNNEQF
>TRBV2|TRBJ2-7|NA
ASSTPGGPYEQY
>TRBV10-3|TRBJ2-7|NA
AISRDESYEQY
>TRBV27|TRBJ2-7|NA
ASSSLPAYEQY
>TRBV6-4|TRBJ2-1|TRBD2
ASSDGVAGDNEQF
>TRBV4-1|TRBJ2-1|NA
ASSQDPSSNDEQF
>TRBV19|TRBJ2-2|TRBD1
ASTEFQGDTGELF
>TRBV29-1|TRBJ2-2|NA
SVEPVNTGELF
>TRBV5-1|TRBJ2-7|NA
ASSGGLTMGEQY
>TRBV18|TRBJ2-2|NA
ASSYETGELF
>TRBV10-3|TRBJ1-2|NA
AISEETDSNYGYT
>TRBV9|TRBJ1-1|NA
ASSVGGFTEAF
>TRBV7-9|TRBJ2-1|TRBD2
ASSSGGWSYNEQF
>TRBV6-1|TRBJ2-2|NA
ASKYGANTGELF
>TRBV27|TRBJ2-1|TRBD2
ASTPGTSGLNEQF
>TRBV9|TRBJ2-1|TRBD1
ASSYARDRATREQF
>TRBV27|TRBJ1-1|NA
ASSLYGWTEAF
>TRBV7-6|TRBJ2-7|NA
ASSGGTDRGEQY
>TRBV7-3|TRBJ2-3|NA
ASSLTGADTQY
>TRBV25-1|TRBJ2-7|NA
ASSDADSRDLRFEQY
>TRBV4-1|TRBJ1-1|TRBD1
ASSQGQGGLYTEAF
>TRBV30|TRBJ2-3|NA
AWGWADTQY
>TRBV27|TRBJ2-7|NA
ASSRTTTYEQY
>TRBV6-1|TRBJ2-7|TRBD1
ASSEVEGGDEQY
>TRBV5-6|TRBJ2-7|TRBD1
ASSNPRDRGSYEQY
>TRBV6-5|TRBJ1-1|NA
ASSYSSGVAEAF
>TRBV5-4|TRBJ1-2|NA
ASSSDSSGYT
>TRBV28|TRBJ2-5|NA
ASSFEAQETQY
>TRBV27|TRBJ2-3|NA
ASSLPPTQY
>TRBV4-1|TRBJ2-7|TRBD1
ASSHPGQGAYEQY
>TRBV29-1|TRBJ2-2|NA
SVEDIGGAGDAGELF